The 9 T cell receptor beta chains below come from one sample, sequenced in a study of T cells in narcolepsy. Some clones are missing from TCRdb's copy, which holds only in-frame ones; the method was immunoSEQ multiplex PCR. The data show around 25,000 clones, roughly four fifths seen once. The source material was CD45RA- memory CD4+ T cells from PBMCs. These receptors were collected from a human donor with narcolepsy.

The chain employs TRBV5-1 and TRBJ1-1; D is possibly TRBD1 (6 bases). The ends were cut back, 2 bases at V and 1 base at J, with 9 bases in the middle. Per the germline V gene, CDR1 is SGHRS and CDR2 is YFSETQ. The CDR3 contains 14 residues. The CDR3 is CASSLQGGNTEAFF. Here the CDR3 DNA reads TGCGCCAGCAGCTTACAAGGGGGGAACACTGAAGCTTTCTTT.

This chain links TRBV28 with TRBJ2-7, with a possible D match to TRBD1 (6 bases). Trimming took off 6 bases at V and 5 bases at J, with 17 bases between the two ends. The CDR3 length is 14 residues. Per the germline V gene, CDR1 is MDHEN and CDR2 is SYDVKM. CDR3 nucleotides: TGTGCCAGCAGCCCAACCCTCAGGGGCAACGAGCAGTACTTC. The encoded protein is CASSPTLRGNEQYF.

The CDR3 DNA sequence: TGTGCCATCAGTGAGAGGGGGACGAACACTGAAGCTTTCTTT. It is translated as CAISERGTNTEAFF. This rearrangement joins TRBV10-3 to TRBJ1-1; TRBD1 might be the D (6 bases). Germline V gene sequence: CDR1 ENHRY, CDR2 SYGVKD. Trimming left V 2 bases short and J 1 base short, with 8 bases between. The CDR3 contains 14 residues.

The chain combines TRBV4-3 with TRBJ1-1; tentatively, D is TRBD1 (5 bases). Germline V gene lookup returns CDR1 LGHNA and CDR2 YSLEER. The V end lost 4 bases, the J end lost 2 bases, and 17 bases lay between the germline ends. The CDR3 is 16 residues long. CDR3 sequence: CASSRGEGLLNTEAFF. The CDR3 DNA reads as TGCGCCAGCAGCCGGGGGGAGGGGCTCCTTAACACTGAAGCTTTCTTT.

J is TRBJ1-6 and V is TRBV11-2; a possible D gene is TRBD1 (5 bases). Per the germline V gene, CDR1 is SGHAT and CDR2 is FQNNGV. Trimming left V 0 bases short and J 7 bases short, with 7 bases between. This CDR3 has 14 residues. The CDR3 here is CASSLETDNSPLHF. The CDR3 bases are TGTGCCAGCAGCTTAGAGACAGACAATTCACCCCTCCACTTT.

The V and J genes are TRBV5-1 and TRBJ2-1; 7 nucleotides line up with TRBD2. From germline, CDR1 is SGHRS and CDR2 YFSETQ. CDR3 length: 15 amino acids. Germline trimming cut 2 bases from V and 8 bases from J; bases unmatched to any gene: 10. The chain's CDR3 is CASSFSGGSSDEQFF. The CDR3 nucleotides read TGCGCCAGCAGCTTTTCCGGGGGGAGTTCGGATGAGCAGTTCTTC. Using reference TRBV5-1 and TRBJ2-1 for the parts outside the CDR3, the full variable domain is KAGVTQTPRYLIKTRGQQVTLSCSPISGHRSVSWYQQTPGQGLQFLFEYFSETQRNKGNFPGRFSGRQFSNSRSEMNVSTLELGDSALYLCASSFSGGSSDEQFFGPGTRLTVL.

The CDR3 is CASSQGGQGGWSDTEAFF. DNA for the CDR3: TGTGCCAGCAGCCAAGGAGGACAGGGTGGTTGGTCGGACACTGAAGCTTTCTTT. V is TRBV4-2 and J is TRBJ1-1; 8 positions agree with TRBD1. The CDR3 contains 18 residues. J gave up 3 bases and V 1 base, and 13 bases lay outside the gene matches. Germline CDR1 and CDR2: LGHNA and YNFKEQ.

Here the CDR3 reads CASSLVLAGATDTQYF. In DNA, the CDR3 is TGTGCCAGCAGCTTGGTACTAGCGGGGGCCACAGATACGCAGTATTTT. The rearrangement links TRBV5-5 to TRBJ2-3; 11 bases match TRBD2. This CDR3 has 16 amino acids. Germline CDR1 reads SGHKS; CDR2 reads YYEKEE (reference sequence). The V gene end was trimmed by 0 bases and the J gene end by 2 bases; junction bases not matched to a gene: 2. Looking up the rest from reference TRBV5-5 and TRBJ2-3 gives the full variable domain: DAGVTQSPTHLIKTRGQQVTLRCSPISGHKSVSWYQQVLGQGPQFIFQYYEKEERGRGNFPDRFSARQFPNYSSELNVNALLLGDSALYLCASSLVLAGATDTQYFGPGTRLTVL.

The chain is built from TRBV7-6 and TRBJ2-5; D gene uncertain. Trimming cost V 5 bases and J 8 bases, with 15 bases left between them. Germline values: CDR1 SGHVS, CDR2 FNYEAQ. The CDR3 spans 13 residues. The CDR3 here is CASSPDSRETQYF. DNA of the CDR3: TGTGCCAGCAGCCCAGACTCCCGTGAAACCCAGTACTTC.